This entry lists 5 T cell receptor beta chains sequenced from one sample in a study of blood T cell repertoires in COVID-19. Profiled with immunoSEQ multiplex PCR; TCRdb holds only in-frame clones, not every one. The table has 150,000 or so clones, 85% to 90% seen once. Specimen: peripheral blood. The source of these receptors is a human donor in a cohort sampled during active COVID-19.

This clone appeared many times. The genes are TRBV7-2 and TRBJ2-2; a weak D match, TRBD2 (6 bases). Germline CDR1 and CDR2: SGHTA and FQGNSA. The germline V and J ends were trimmed by 3 bases and 5 bases, with 10 bases remaining between them. There are 14 residues in the CDR3. The CDR3 nucleotides are TGTGCCAGCAGCTTTAACCGGGGGACCGGGGAGCTGTTTTTT. Translation: CASSFNRGTGELFF. The full variable domain, rest sourced from reference TRBV7-2 and TRBJ2-2, is GAGVSQSPSNKVTEKGKDVELRCDPISGHTALYWYRQSLGQGLEFLIYFQGNSAPDKSGLPSDRFSAERTGGSVSTLTIQRTQQEDSAVYLCASSFNRGTGELFFGEGSRLTVL.

The chain is built from TRBV4-2 and TRBJ2-7; 7 bases line up with TRBD1. CDR1 is LGHNA, CDR2 YNFKEQ, per germline. Losses at the gene ends were 1 base for V and 2 bases for J; bases not matched to a gene: 14. The CDR3 extends over 18 amino acids. The CDR3 is CASSQAGPGQDRPYEQYF. The DNA of the CDR3 is TGTGCCAGCAGCCAAGCCGGTCCCGGCCAGGACAGGCCCTACGAGCAGTACTTC.

The chain employs TRBV15 and TRBJ2-3; TRBD2 agrees at 10 bases. V was pared by 1 base and J by 0 bases, with 1 base of the junction left unmatched. The CDR3 runs to 16 residues. The germline V gene encodes CDR1 LNHNV and CDR2 YYDKDF (reference sequence). The CDR3: CATSRGSGGSTDTQYF. Written as DNA, the CDR3 is TGTGCCACCAGCAGAGGTAGCGGGGGGAGCACAGATACGCAGTATTTT.

This chain connects TRBV18 to TRBJ1-5; 7 bases agree with TRBD1. The CDR3 loop spans 16 amino acids. Losses at the gene ends were 2 bases for V and 3 bases for J; bases not matched to a gene: 7. Germline values: CDR1 KGHSH, CDR2 LQKENI. The CDR3 DNA follows: TGTGCCAGCTCACCAGAGCCGGACAGGTACAATCAGCCCCAGCATTTT. This codes for CASSPEPDRYNQPQHF.

In this sample, this clone turned up once. The chain links TRBV5-1 to TRBJ1-1, with TRBD1 matching 11 bases. Germline CDR1 and CDR2: SGHRS and YFSETQ. Trimming cost V 2 bases and J 4 bases; bases outside gene matches: 4. This CDR3 spans 15 amino acids. The CDR3 sequence is CASSFKGTGGTEAFF. The CDR3 bases are TGCGCCAGCAGCTTCAAAGGGACAGGGGGCACTGAAGCTTTCTTT.